Presented here are 32 T cell receptor beta chains from one specimen sequenced in a study of blood T cell repertoires in COVID-19. Sequencing used immunoSEQ multiplex PCR; TCRdb keeps in-frame clones, though not all of them. Among 240,000 or so clones, 85% to 90% were seen once, and the ten largest hold around 0.85%. Sequenced input: PBMCs or T cells enriched from blood (not recorded which). These receptor sequences come from a man aged 45-65 years who had been exposed to COVID-19.

V is TRBV24-1 and J is TRBJ2-5, with TRBD2 matching over 8 bases. Germline V CDR1 and CDR2: KGHDR, SFDVKD. CDR3 length equals 17 residues. V dropped 9 bases and J dropped 9; count of bases not matched to a gene: 23. The CDR3 protein is CATLHGTGGCWLMSQYF. In DNA, the CDR3 is TGTGCCACCCTACACGGTACGGGGGGGTGCTGGCTGATGTCCCAGTACTTC.

The genes are TRBV18 and TRBJ1-1; a weak D match, TRBD1 (6 bases). Deletions cut 5 bases from V and 6 bases from J, with 13 bases between. This CDR3 has 13 residues. Germline V gene lookup returns CDR1 KGHSH and CDR2 LQKENI. This chain's CDR3 is CASSTQGGAEAFF. CDR3 bases: TGTGCCAGCTCAACCCAAGGGGGGGCTGAAGCTTTCTTT.

The chain is built from TRBV5-4 and TRBJ2-5; D not resolved. Germline V gene data show CDR1 as SGHNT and CDR2 as YYREEE (reference sequence). The CDR3 extends over 14 amino acids. V was pared by 2 bases and J by 2 bases, with 10 bases between. DNA of the CDR3: TGTGCCAGCAGCTTAAACAGAATACAAGAGACCCAGTACTTC. Amino acids: CASSLNRIQETQYF.

The rearrangement uses TRBV2 and TRBJ2-3, with 7 nucleotides matching TRBD2. The germline V gene has CDR1 SNHLY and CDR2 FYNNEI. There are 16 residues in the CDR3. V shed 7 bases, J shed 6 bases, and the junction held 16 bases outside the gene matches. Here the CDR3 reads CASNEPGTGGMDTQYF. The CDR3 nucleotides are TGTGCCAGCAACGAGCCCGGGACGGGAGGTATGGATACGCAGTATTTT.

The rearrangement uses TRBV6-5 and TRBJ2-7; D is perhaps TRBD2 (6 bases). CDR1 and CDR2 (germline): MNHEY, SVGAGI. The V and J ends lost 7 bases and 1 base respectively, with 14 bases between them. The CDR3 contains 14 residues. The CDR3 sequence: CASTAGLGSYEQYV. DNA of the CDR3: TGTGCCAGCACCGCGGGACTTGGATCCTACGAGCAGTACGTC.

This clone was recorded only once. V and J are TRBV2 and TRBJ1-5; D may be TRBD1 (5 bases). V was clipped by 4 bases and J by 0 bases, with 10 bases between them. Germline CDR1 SNHLY, CDR2 FYNNEI. The CDR3 length is 15 residues. The CDR3 DNA reads TGTGCCAGCAGTGTGTCACAGGTTAGCAATCAGCCCCAGCATTTT. Encoded protein: CASSVSQVSNQPQHF.

The V call is TRBV24-1, the J call TRBJ2-1, with TRBD2 matching over 12 bases. The germline V gene has CDR1 KGHDR and CDR2 SFDVKD. V lost 4 bases, J lost 3 bases, and 3 bases stayed unmatched. The CDR3 is 16 residues long. CDR3 in DNA: TGTGCCACCAGTGACCTGGGACTAGCGGGCTACAATGAGCAGTTCTTC. Translating gives CATSDLGLAGYNEQFF.

This clone has only one observation. The chain joins TRBV5-4 to TRBJ2-3; 16 bases agree with TRBD2. The CDR3 consists of 17 residues. The junction had 6 bases not matched to a gene; V was cut back by 3 bases and J by 5 bases. Germline V gene data show CDR1 as SGHNT and CDR2 as YYREEE (reference sequence). CDR3 residues: CASSSPGLAGGIDTQYF. For the CDR3, the DNA is TGTGCCAGCAGCTCGCCGGGACTAGCGGGAGGGATAGATACGCAGTATTTT.

The CDR3 region has the DNA TGTGCCAGCAGCTTAGCCAGGGGGCGCGATGGAGGTAATCAGCCCCAGCATTTT. It codes for CASSLARGRDGGNQPQHF. This chain joins TRBV7-8 and TRBJ1-5; 8 positions agree with TRBD1. This CDR3 is 18 amino acids long. Losses at the gene ends were 0 bases for V and 4 bases for J; bases not matched to a gene: 11. Germline CDR1 reads SGHVS; CDR2 reads FQNEAQ.

This clone came up once. The gene calls are TRBV5-6 and TRBJ2-7, with D possibly matching TRBD1 (5 bases). The CDR3 has 14 amino acids. Germline V gene lookup returns CDR1 SGHDT and CDR2 YYEEEE. V shed 0 bases and J shed 3 bases, with 10 bases lying between them. The CDR3 DNA reads TGTGCCAGCAGCTTGGGACAGTATTTCTACGAGCAGTACGTC. Translation gives CASSLGQYFYEQYV.

The rearrangement joins TRBV7-3 to TRBJ1-1; unclear D gene. Germline lookup yields CDR1 SGHTA and CDR2 FQGTGA. The CDR3 contains 13 residues. V was clipped by 5 bases and J by 5 bases, with 12 bases between them. CDR3 bases: TGTGCCAGCAGCGCCTCTAGTTGGACTGAAGCTTTCTTT. Translated: CASSASSWTEAFF.

The chain uses TRBV11-3 and TRBJ2-2; 12 bases fit TRBD1. The CDR3 has 19 amino acids. Trimming cost V 5 bases and J 6 bases; bases outside gene matches: 16. The germline CDR1 and CDR2 sequences are SGHNT and YENEEA. This chain's CDR3 is CASSPRRSSGQGAPGELFF. DNA for the CDR3: TGTGCCAGCAGCCCTAGGAGAAGTTCGGGACAGGGGGCGCCCGGGGAGCTGTTTTTT.

This chain connects TRBV24-1 to TRBJ2-2; 8 bases fit TRBD1. Per the germline V gene, CDR1 is KGHDR and CDR2 is SFDVKD. The CDR3 loop spans 16 amino acids. The trim removed 9 bases at V and 4 bases at J, leaving 12 bases unmatched. The CDR3 DNA is TGTGCCACCGATGGGACAGGTACGACGGGCACCGGGGAGCTGTTTTTT. It codes for CATDGTGTTGTGELFF.

The chain is built from TRBV5-6 and TRBJ1-3; D ambiguous. Germline CDR1 and CDR2: SGHDT and YYEEEE. With 1 base removed from V and 3 bases from J, the gap between germline ends came to 20 bases. The CDR3 sequence is 18 residues long. The CDR3 sequence: CASSLRGIWGHIGNTIYF. The CDR3 region has the DNA TGTGCCAGCAGCTTGCGAGGGATCTGGGGTCACATTGGAAACACCATATATTTT. The variable domain in full, with the rest retrieved from reference TRBV5-6 and TRBJ1-3, is DAGVTQSPTHLIKTRGQQVTLRCSPKSGHDTVSWYQQALGQGPQFIFQYYEEEERQRGNFPDRFSGHQFPNYSSELNVNALLLGDSALYLCASSLRGIWGHIGNTIYFGEGSWLTVV.

This clone occurred once. The chain combines TRBV5-4 with TRBJ1-2; 7 nucleotides line up with TRBD1. The trim removed 8 bases at V and 2 bases at J, leaving 9 bases unmatched. Germline CDR1 SGHNT, CDR2 YYREEE (reference sequence). The CDR3 is made up of 14 amino acids. CDR3 coding DNA: TGTGCCAGTAGACAAAGACAGGGAAACTATGGCTACACCTTC. This encodes CASRQRQGNYGYTF.

This clone was found once. The V gene is TRBV18, the J gene TRBJ1-4; tentative D call: TRBD1 (5 bases). CDR3 length: 15 residues. Germline lookup yields CDR1 KGHSH and CDR2 LQKENI. The ends were cut back, 1 base at V and 8 bases at J, with 14 bases in the middle. The CDR3 reads CASSPRPGFREKLFF. CDR3 DNA sequence: TGTGCCAGCTCACCACGCCCAGGGTTTAGAGAAAAACTGTTTTTT.

This chain joins TRBV7-8 and TRBJ1-4, with no clear D. The V gene's germline CDR1 is SGHVS and CDR2 FQNEAQ. Trimming pared 1 base from V and 8 bases from J, leaving 14 bases between. The CDR3 consists of 15 residues. The CDR3 DNA sequence: TGTGCCAGCAGCTTAGGAATGTTAGGAGACGAAAAACTGTTTTTT. Amino acid sequence: CASSLGMLGDEKLFF.

The V and J genes are TRBV3-1 (or the pseudogene TRBV3-2) and TRBJ2-3, with 7 positions matching TRBD1. Germline V gene sequence: CDR1 LGHDT, CDR2 YNNKEL (reference sequence). V lost 5 bases, J lost 1 base, and 6 bases stayed unmatched. The CDR3 extends over 15 amino acids. The CDR3 is CASSSEGAGTDTQYF. The CDR3 DNA reads TGTGCCAGCAGCTCCGAGGGGGCAGGCACAGATACGCAGTATTTT.

The V and J genes are TRBV9 and TRBJ1-1, with unresolved D. The V gene lost 0 bases and the J gene lost 1 base, with 4 bases spanning the gap. From germline, CDR1 is SGDLS and CDR2 YYNGEE. This CDR3 is built from 13 residues. CDR3 sequence: CASSVDQNTEAFF. The CDR3 nucleotides are TGTGCCAGCAGCGTAGATCAGAACACTGAAGCTTTCTTT.

The chain links TRBV5-1 to TRBJ2-5; D unclear. The CDR3 runs 15 residues. CDR1 and CDR2 (germline): SGHRS, YFSETQ. V lost 5 bases, J lost 2 bases, and 16 bases lay in between. The CDR3: CASSPPISTQETQYF. The DNA for the CDR3 is TGCGCCAGCAGTCCACCGATTTCGACACAAGAGACCCAGTACTTC.

The chain recombines TRBV5-6 with TRBJ2-5; D is ambiguous. Germline CDR1 reads SGHDT; CDR2 reads YYEEEE. The CDR3 loop spans 14 amino acids. Trimming removed 0 bases from V and 2 bases from J, with 8 bases in between. The CDR3 DNA reads as TGTGCCAGCAGCTTGGGAGGCATGCAAGAGACCCAGTACTTC. This codes for CASSLGGMQETQYF.

The V call is TRBV27, the J call TRBJ1-2; D not resolved. Trimming pared 2 bases from V and 3 bases from J, leaving 7 bases between. The CDR3 covers 13 residues. Germline V gene sequence: CDR1 MNHEY, CDR2 SMNVEV (reference sequence). CDR3 sequence reads: CASSLGQYYGYTF. The CDR3 DNA is TGTGCCAGCAGTTTAGGGCAGTACTATGGCTACACCTTC.

This clone was detected a few times. This chain links TRBV7-2 with TRBJ2-1, with D maybe TRBD2 (6 bases). Trimming took 3 bases from V and 5 from J, leaving 11 bases between them. CDR3 length: 14 residues. Germline CDR1 is SGHTA and CDR2 is FQGNSA. CDR3 loop: CASSFPSAHNEQFF. The CDR3 DNA reads as TGTGCCAGCAGCTTCCCTAGCGCCCACAATGAGCAGTTCTTC.

The V call is TRBV11-2, the J call TRBJ1-5; 9 bases agree with TRBD1. The J segment lost 4 bases and the V segment lost 4 bases, leaving 2 bases of the junction unmatched. This CDR3 comprises 14 residues. Germline CDR1 reads SGHAT; CDR2 reads FQNNGV. Here the CDR3 DNA reads TGTGCCAGCAGCTCGACAGGGGGTAATCAGCCCCAGCATTTT. Translated: CASSSTGGNQPQHF.

This chain joins TRBV30 and TRBJ2-3, with 11 bases fitting TRBD2. V dropped 3 bases and J dropped 2; count of bases not matched to a gene: 4. Germline V gene sequence: CDR1 GTSNPN, CDR2 SVGIG (reference sequence). The CDR3 contains 15 residues. Written as DNA, the CDR3 is TGTGCCTGGAGACTAGCGGGAGTGACCACAGATACGCAGTATTTT. It specifies CAWRLAGVTTDTQYF.

The V and J genes are TRBV28 and TRBJ2-3, with 7 bases lining up with TRBD1. CDR3 size: 14 residues. Per the germline V gene, CDR1 is MDHEN and CDR2 is SYDVKM. Losses at the gene ends were 5 bases for V and 1 base for J; bases not matched to a gene: 3. This CDR3 is CASSPQGGTDTQYF. The DNA of the CDR3 is TGTGCCAGCAGTCCGCAGGGGGGCACAGATACGCAGTATTTT. The whole variable domain, remainder taken from reference TRBV28 and TRBJ2-3, is DVKVTQSSRYLVKRTGEKVFLECVQDMDHENMFWYRQDPGLGLRLIYFSYDVKMKEKGDIPEGYSVSREKKERFSLILESASTNQTSMYLCASSPQGGTDTQYFGPGTRLTVL.

DNA for the CDR3: TGTGCCAGTATTAATAGACAGGGGGCGACTCACTATGGCTACACCTTC. The encoded protein is CASINRQGATHYGYTF. The genes are TRBV19 and TRBJ1-2; the match to TRBD1 covers 10 bases. CDR1 is LNHDA, CDR2 SQIVND, per germline (reference sequence). The trim removed 7 bases at V and 3 bases at J, leaving 11 bases unmatched. CDR3 length: 16 residues.

This clone came up once. The CDR3 nucleotides are TGTGCCAGCAGCTCTAGACAGGGGAAGAACTATGGCTACACCTTC. Its protein is CASSSRQGKNYGYTF. J is TRBJ1-2 and V is TRBV21-1; TRBD1, the table's D call, was not compared with the DNA. TRBV21-1 is listed as a pseudogene. The CDR3 extends over 15 amino acids.

This chain uses TRBV7-8 with TRBJ2-3; D is unresolved. V dropped 1 base and J dropped 0 bases, with 11 bases sitting between them. The CDR3 is 16 amino acids. CDR1 SGHVS and CDR2 FQNEAQ come from the germline V gene. Written as DNA, the CDR3 is TGTGCCAGCAGCTTAGGATACCAGTTTAGCACAGATACGCAGTATTTT. Its protein is CASSLGYQFSTDTQYF.

V and J are TRBV5-1 and TRBJ2-1, with 9 bases matching TRBD1. CDR1 and CDR2 (germline): SGHRS, YFSETQ. V lost 1 base and J lost 8; bases outside the gene matches: 7. This CDR3 has 15 residues. CDR3 sequence reads: CASSLTGTGHYEQFF. In DNA form, the CDR3 reads TGCGCCAGCAGCTTGACCGGGACAGGGCACTATGAGCAGTTCTTC.

The chain has TRBV6-5 and TRBJ1-1, with 8 positions matching TRBD1. The CDR3 contains 14 residues. CDR1 is MNHEY, CDR2 SVGAGI, per germline. Trimming at V came to 6 bases and at J to 1 base, leaving 4 bases not matched to a gene. The CDR3 coding sequence is TGTGCCAGCAGACGGACAGGGACGAACACTGAAGCTTTCTTT. It encodes CASRRTGTNTEAFF.

The rearrangement links TRBV9 to TRBJ1-2; D might be TRBD1 (5 bases). Germline assignment: CDR1 SGDLS and CDR2 YYNGEE. The germline V and J ends were trimmed by 4 bases and 0 bases, with 13 bases remaining between them. This CDR3 spans 15 amino acids. CDR3 protein: CASSLITGSNYGYTF. DNA for the CDR3: TGTGCCAGCAGCCTGATAACAGGATCTAACTATGGCTACACCTTC.